This T cell receptor (beta chain) originates from a study of CXCR3-negative and CXCR3-positive naive CD8 T cells. Findings of the study overall: Naive CXCR3-positive cells had TRB CDR3s more hydrophobic than those of CXCR3-negative naive cells. Both naive subsets showed comparably high diversity, and memory CD8+ cells showed much lower diversity.

Libraries were UMI-labeled 5' RACE TRB cDNA. TCRdb re-called the 5' RACE reads and gives one entry per CDR3 protein, without DNA. This sample's table reports around 88,000 distinct CDR3 sequences. As for this clonotype: Its antigen is undetermined.

Germline V CDR1 and CDR2: SQVTM, ANQGSEA. This CDR3 region has 14 residues. This TCR was sampled from a human donor in good health. Some clones in this sample may be carry-over from other donors' samples. V is TRBV29-1 and J is TRBJ1-2; TCRdb indicates TRBD1, and absent DNA this call remains unverified. Sequencing input: naive CXCR3+ CD8+ T cells from blood. The subset denotes: CD45RO-CCR7+CD27+CD95- naive CD8+ T cells expressing CXCR3 (TNR3+). The CDR3 loop is CSVDPPGTNYGYTF.